This is a list of T cell receptor beta chains from one sample in a study of blood T cell repertoires in COVID-19. Assay: immunoSEQ multiplex PCR; the TCRdb copy retains only in-frame clones and omits some. The sample holds roughly 62,000 clones, about 86% seen once. The sequenced sample was peripheral blood. These receptors all stem from an older man with COVID-19, enrolled during active disease. Both conserved end residues are part of each CDR3. D genes are given only for firm matches. Where a row states a size, it is once, few, many or the class of an expanded clone; other rows omit it.

V: TRBV9; J: TRBJ1-5; size: NA; D: TRBD1; DNA: TGTGCCAGCAGCGTAGACCCAGGGGGTGGGGATCAGCCCCAGCATTTT; CDR3: CASSVDPGGGDQPQHF
V: TRBV30; J: TRBJ2-5; size: NA; D: NA; DNA: TGTGCCTGGAGGGGGCAGGGCCTAGAGACCCAGTACTTC; CDR3: CAWRGQGLETQYF
V: TRBV7-9; J: TRBJ2-5; size: NA; D: NA; DNA: TGTGCCAGCAGCTCCAGATTGCAAGAGACCCAGTACTTC; CDR3: CASSSRLQETQYF
V: TRBV6-2/TRBV6-3; J: TRBJ2-7; size: NA; D: TRBD2; DNA: TGTGCCAGCAGGCCTACCCGCGGGACTACGGCCTACGAGCAGTACTTC; CDR3: CASRPTRGTTAYEQYF
V: TRBV6-5; J: TRBJ2-3; size: NA; D: TRBD1; DNA: TGTGCCAGCAGAAAGCCGGGACAGGGCACAGATACGCAGTATTTT; CDR3: CASRKPGQGTDTQYF
V: TRBV5-1; J: TRBJ2-5; size: NA; D: TRBD2; DNA: TGCGCCAGCAGCTTTGTTGCCGGGGGGGACCAAGAGACCCAGTACTTC; CDR3: CASSFVAGGDQETQYF
V: TRBV7-8; J: TRBJ1-6; size: NA; D: TRBD1; DNA: TGTGCCAGCAGCCGACGGGACAGGGGTCCCCTCTCCTATAATTCACCCCTCCACTTT; CDR3: CASSRRDRGPLSYNSPLHF
V: TRBV19; J: TRBJ2-5; size: few; D: TRBD2; DNA: TGTGCCAGTAGTGCAGCGGGAGGGCCGGAGACCCAGTACTTC; CDR3: CASSAAGGPETQYF
V: TRBV10-3; J: TRBJ1-4; size: few; D: TRBD1; DNA: TGTGCCATCAGGGACAGGGGGAATGAAAAACTGTTTTTT; CDR3: CAIRDRGNEKLFF
V: TRBV13; J: TRBJ1-3; size: NA; D: NA; DNA: TGTGCCAGCAGCTTAGGCCGGGACACCCGAAACACCATATATTTT; CDR3: CASSLGRDTRNTIYF
V: TRBV6-8; J: TRBJ2-1; size: NA; D: TRBD2; DNA: TGTGCCAGCAGTTACTTCTTAGCGGGAGGGAGGTACAATGAGCAGTTCTTC; CDR3: CASSYFLAGGRYNEQFF
V: TRBV5-4; J: TRBJ1-1; size: NA; D: NA; DNA: TGTGCCAGCAGCTTGGTCCGCAGGTCTGAAGCTTTCTTT; CDR3: CASSLVRRSEAFF
V: TRBV7-9; J: TRBJ1-6; size: NA; D: NA; DNA: TGTGCCAGCAGCTTATGGGAGGGGATAACCGCAGGTTCACCCCTCCACTTT; CDR3: CASSLWEGITAGSPLHF
V: TRBV5-1; J: TRBJ1-1; size: NA; D: TRBD1; DNA: TGCGCCAGCAGAAAGGACAGGGCTACTGAAGCTTTCTTT; CDR3: CASRKDRATEAFF
V: TRBV4-3; J: TRBJ2-7; size: NA; D: TRBD2; DNA: TGCGCCAGCAGCCAAACGACTAGCGGGGGGGCGGGGTACGAGCAGTACTTC; CDR3: CASSQTTSGGAGYEQYF
V: TRBV6-5; J: TRBJ2-1; size: NA; D: NA; DNA: TGTGCCAGCACATTGACCGGGGTGCAGTTCTTC; CDR3: CASTLTGVQFF
V: TRBV19; J: TRBJ2-1; size: few; D: NA; DNA: TGTGCCAGTAGTATGTTTGTGGGAGAAATGGGGCAGTTCTTC; CDR3: CASSMFVGEMGQFF
V: TRBV5-1; J: TRBJ1-6; size: NA; D: NA; DNA: TGCGCCAGCAGCTTGGGCCAGGGCTCCTATAATTCACCCCTCCACTTT; CDR3: CASSLGQGSYNSPLHF
V: TRBV7-3; J: TRBJ2-3; size: NA; D: NA; DNA: TGTGCCAGCAGCCGCCCGACAGGAGGAGGTCCAGATACGCAGTATTTT; CDR3: CASSRPTGGGPDTQYF
V: TRBV7-2; J: TRBJ2-5; size: NA; D: TRBD2; DNA: TGTGCCAGCAGCGAACCTAGCGGGGGGGGAGAGACCCAGTACTTC; CDR3: CASSEPSGGGETQYF
V: TRBV19; J: TRBJ2-1; size: once; D: TRBD2; DNA: TGTGCCAGTAGTAGCGGACTAGCGGGGGCTGAGCAGTTCTTC; CDR3: CASSSGLAGAEQFF
V: TRBV29-1; J: TRBJ2-1; size: NA; D: NA; DNA: TGCAGCGTCCCCCTTATAAGTCGACGGGAAAGCTCCTACAATGAGCAGTTCTTC; CDR3: CSVPLISRRESSYNEQFF
V: TRBV5-1; J: TRBJ1-1; size: NA; D: NA; DNA: TGCGCCAGCATCCCCAATAATGCGGACACTGAAGCTTTCTTT; CDR3: CASIPNNADTEAFF
V: TRBV6-5; J: TRBJ1-3; size: NA; D: TRBD1; DNA: TGTGCCAGCCAAGTACAGGGGGCGACGGGAAACACCATATATTTT; CDR3: CASQVQGATGNTIYF
V: TRBV6-4; J: TRBJ2-3; size: NA; D: TRBD1; DNA: TGTGCCAGCAGAAGGACAGGGGAGTATACAGATACGCAGTATTTT; CDR3: CASRRTGEYTDTQYF
V: TRBV5-1; J: TRBJ1-5; size: NA; D: NA; DNA: TGCGCCAGCAGCTTGGACCCTGAGCAGCCCCAGCATTTT; CDR3: CASSLDPEQPQHF
V: TRBV7-6; J: TRBJ2-2; size: NA; D: TRBD1; DNA: TGTGCCAGCAGCAGAGACAGGGGAGGAACCGGGGAGCTGTTTTTT; CDR3: CASSRDRGGTGELFF
V: TRBV6-5; J: TRBJ2-7; size: NA; D: TRBD1; DNA: TGTGCCAGCAGTTTCGGGACAGGGGCCCCCTACGAGCAGTACTTC; CDR3: CASSFGTGAPYEQYF
V: TRBV10-1; J: TRBJ2-2; size: few; D: NA; DNA: TGCGCCAGCAGTGAGTCGTTAGCCACCGGGGAGCTGTTTTTT; CDR3: CASSESLATGELFF
V: TRBV28; J: TRBJ1-1; size: NA; D: NA; DNA: TGTGCCAGCAGTTTGCCAGACACTGAAGCTTTCTTT; CDR3: CASSLPDTEAFF
V: TRBV28; J: TRBJ1-2; size: NA; D: NA; DNA: TGTGCCAGCACAACCGGTGACTATGGCTACACCTTC; CDR3: CASTTGDYGYTF
V: TRBV10-2; J: TRBJ1-2; size: NA; D: NA; DNA: TGCGCCAGCAGTGGCCCGTCTAGCGTATTTGGCTACACCTTC; CDR3: CASSGPSSVFGYTF
V: TRBV11-3; J: TRBJ1-1; size: few; D: TRBD1; DNA: TGTGCCAGCAGCATCGACAGGGTGGCTGAAGCTTTCTTT; CDR3: CASSIDRVAEAFF
V: TRBV2; J: TRBJ2-5; size: NA; D: NA; DNA: TGTGCCAGCAACCGGTTCGCGCAAGAGACCCAGTACTTC; CDR3: CASNRFAQETQYF
V: TRBV4-3; J: TRBJ1-1; size: NA; D: NA; DNA: TGCGCCAGCAGCCGGGGTCGGGGTACTGAAGCTTTCTTT; CDR3: CASSRGRGTEAFF
V: TRBV7-9; J: TRBJ2-6; size: NA; D: NA; DNA: TGTGCCAGCAGCTTGCGAATCTCTGGGGCCAACGTCCTGACTTTC; CDR3: CASSLRISGANVLTF
V: TRBV14; J: TRBJ2-1; size: NA; D: NA; DNA: TGTGCCAGCAGCCACTCTCTGGGCAGCAGGAAACCCCTCTCCTACAATGAGCAGTTCTTC; CDR3: CASSHSLGSRKPLSYNEQFF
V: TRBV18; J: TRBJ1-1; size: few; D: TRBD1; DNA: TGTGCCAGCTCACCATTGTCAGGGGGGATGAACACTGAAGCTTTCTTT; CDR3: CASSPLSGGMNTEAFF
V: TRBV3-1/TRBV3-2; J: TRBJ2-2; size: NA; D: TRBD2; DNA: TGTGCCAGCCAAGCGGGAGCGAACACCGGGGAGCTGTTTTTT; CDR3: CASQAGANTGELFF
V: TRBV24-1; J: TRBJ1-2; size: NA; D: NA; DNA: TGTGCCACCAGTGATGTTGCCGGGTTCTATGGCTACACCTTC; CDR3: CATSDVAGFYGYTF
V: TRBV5-4; J: TRBJ2-7; size: many; D: TRBD2; DNA: TGTGCCAGCAGCTTGGGAGCGGGATCCTACGAGCAGTACTTC; CDR3: CASSLGAGSYEQYF
V: TRBV30; J: TRBJ2-5; size: NA; D: NA; DNA: TGTGCCTGGAGTGTTCCGGAGACCCAGTACTTC; CDR3: CAWSVPETQYF
V: TRBV19; J: TRBJ1-6; size: NA; D: NA; DNA: TGTGCCAGTAGACGAGACGGGGGAGTGGGGAATTCACCCCTCCACTTT; CDR3: CASRRDGGVGNSPLHF
V: TRBV19; J: TRBJ2-1; size: NA; D: TRBD2; DNA: TGTGCCAGTAGACCCACCCGGAGTCTAGCGGGGGCCAATTTTCCCTACAATGAGCAGTTCTTC; CDR3: CASRPTRSLAGANFPYNEQFF
V: TRBV7-2; J: TRBJ1-5; size: NA; D: NA; DNA: TGTGCCAGCAGCCCCCCCGGGGGGGTATTTCAGCCCCAGCATTTT; CDR3: CASSPPGGVFQPQHF
V: TRBV6-2/TRBV6-3; J: TRBJ2-3; size: NA; D: TRBD2; DNA: TGTGCCAGCAGCACACCCTTTGGGGTAGCGGGGGACACAGATACGCAGTATTTT; CDR3: CASSTPFGVAGDTDTQYF
V: TRBV3-1/TRBV3-2; J: TRBJ2-1; size: few; D: TRBD1; DNA: TGTGCCAGCAGCCAAGATCCCCCGGGACAGGTCACTGAGCAGTTCTTC; CDR3: CASSQDPPGQVTEQFF
V: TRBV4-2; J: TRBJ1-4; size: NA; D: NA; DNA: TGTGCCAGCAGCCAAGATAACCAAATTCAGGAAAAACTGTTTTTT; CDR3: CASSQDNQIQEKLFF
V: TRBV27; J: TRBJ1-1; size: NA; D: NA; DNA: TGTGCCAGCAACGACGACAGGAGTCCGGCTTTCTTT; CDR3: CASNDDRSPAFF
V: TRBV6-5; J: TRBJ1-1; size: few; D: TRBD1; DNA: TGTGCCAGCAGTTACTCCATCGGACAGGGGAACACTGAAGCTTTCTTT; CDR3: CASSYSIGQGNTEAFF
V: TRBV5-5; J: TRBJ1-5; size: NA; D: TRBD1; DNA: TGTGCCAGCAGCTTTGGGACAGGAAGATTAGGGAACTTTGGGCCCCAGCATTTT; CDR3: CASSFGTGRLGNFGPQHF
V: TRBV7-2; J: TRBJ2-1; size: NA; D: TRBD2; DNA: TGTGCCAGCAGCTTAGAAGAGCGGGAGGGCCTCCTGGAGTTCTTC; CDR3: CASSLEEREGLLEFF
V: TRBV6-5; J: TRBJ2-1; size: NA; D: TRBD2; DNA: TGTGCCAGCAGTTACGGGACTAGTTTCGATGAGCAGTTCTTC; CDR3: CASSYGTSFDEQFF
V: TRBV6-4; J: TRBJ1-1; size: NA; D: TRBD1; DNA: TGTGCCAGCAGTGCACAGGGGGCCGGCACTGAAGCTTTCTTT; CDR3: CASSAQGAGTEAFF
V: TRBV4-3; J: TRBJ1-1; size: few; D: NA; DNA: TGCGCCAGCAGCCACCGAGGCGGGGGGACTGAAGCTTTCTTT; CDR3: CASSHRGGGTEAFF
V: TRBV11-2; J: TRBJ2-2; size: NA; D: NA; DNA: TGTGCCAGCAGTACTCTGAACACCGGGGAGCTGTTTTTT; CDR3: CASSTLNTGELFF
V: TRBV9; J: TRBJ2-2; size: NA; D: TRBD1; DNA: TGTGCCAGCAGCGTAGGACAGGGGGCGATCACCGGGGAGCTGTTTTTT; CDR3: CASSVGQGAITGELFF
V: TRBV30; J: TRBJ1-1; size: few; D: NA; DNA: TGTGCCACGGTGGGAGCCGAGGCTTTCTTT; CDR3: CATVGAEAFF